This entry features one T cell receptor beta chain sequence. This entry comes from a study of blood T cell repertoires in COVID-19. Study in general: Sites across the United States, Italy and Spain contributed samples from acute and convalescent COVID-19. T cells, B-cell-depleted T cells, or PBMCs supplied cDNA or gDNA.

V dropped 0 bases and J dropped 4; count of bases not matched to a gene: 3. This CDR3 is 15 amino acids long. Germline V gene sequence: CDR1 SGHRS, CDR2 YFSETQ. In the source study's methods: Reference gene primers were amplified, and this amplification served to estimate nucleated cell counts. Method: immunoSEQ multiplex PCR; TCRdb's copy keeps in-frame clones and lacks some. D and trimming come from the DNA, and the V and J calls and clone size come from that table. The profile shows roughly 260,000 clones, around 87% of them singletons. The sequenced material came from peripheral blood. The receptor comes from a woman aged 50 to 65 with acute or convalescent COVID-19. The chain joins TRBV5-1 to TRBJ2-2, with TRBD1 matching 7 bases. CDR3 protein: CASSLEGAVTGELFF. In DNA, the CDR3 is TGCGCCAGCAGCTTGGAGGGGGCCGTCACCGGGGAGCTGTTTTTT.